Given below is one T cell receptor (beta chain) in context. The antigen it recognizes is unknown. Per-base qualities were not stored, and no clone one base away is much larger. The sample belongs to a study of TIL therapy for anti-PD-1-resistant metastatic lung cancer (dated by TCRdb to 2020 to 2022). For the study in its entirety: A median age of 54 years (range about 38-85) and a median tumor PD-L1 proportion score of roughly 6% were recorded among enrolled patients. Across the cohort, whole-exome sequencing showed a median non-synonymous tumor mutation burden of 1.5 mutations per megabase. Most of the cohort had lung adenocarcinoma, including four EGFR-mutant tumors and two ALK-rearranged tumors, and half of the patients were either current or former smokers. Tumor and peripheral blood T cell receptor beta sequencing was used to track clonotypes across tumor, expanded TIL product and serial blood samples.

Overall study results and their limits: TIL culture showed high clonal turnover, with many enriched product clones undetected in the baseline tumor, suggesting clonal contraction rather than faithful expansion. The cohort was highly selected, with more treatment-naive, never-smoker and oncogene-addicted patients than typical, limiting generalizability. Higher clonality and lower diversity were observed in expanded TIL cultures than in baseline intratumoral T cells (median clonality approximately 6% vs 31%, p < 0.0001). The study protocol defined all tumor marker inferences as exploratory.

TCR beta CDR3 regions were amplified from genomic DNA by bias-controlled multiplex PCR with the immunoSEQ v3 hsTCRB kit. TCR libraries were sequenced on an Illumina NextSeq 500 to around 1.9 million read pairs for survey level or roughly 4.5-6 million for deep level. The study's own analysis went as follows. The immunoSEQ Analyzer software assigned V, D and J genes, filtered out non-productive sequences, and reported clonality. To compare repertoires between infused TIL and blood, productive Simpson clonality was used along with the Morisita overlap index of productive TRB rearrangements. TCRdb re-hosts the immuneACCESS table, in-frame sequences only. Its copies lack some clones; in the studies checked, an unresolved V gene accounts for under half of them, and the cause for the rest is not known. The V and J calls and the clone size are those of that table, but D and trimming were determined from the DNA. The sample yields about 95,000 clones; around 71% were counted once. The ten largest clones represent approximately 11% of the sample.

Taken with the paper, the label for time point translates to: pre-treatment sample, taken before nivolumab and TIL therapy. The baseline tumor samples, taken from the same resection that was used to grow TIL, were excised metastases, most often pleural nodules or supraclavicular lymph nodes. Before any PD-1/PD-L1 blockade was given, tumors were harvested, nivolumab was then administered, and patients who progressed went on to receive lymphodepletion, an infusion of expanded TIL, and IL-2. Adults with stage 4 NSCLC were enrolled in a dual-center phase I trial from October 2017 to early 2020. The samples were obtained from a phase I trial that was single-arm and open-label and tested tumor-infiltrating lymphocyte therapy combined with nivolumab in advanced non-small cell lung cancer. Portions of each resected tumor were snap-frozen in liquid nitrogen and stored at -80 °C. Tumor regions of interest were selected on H&E sections using laser-capture macrodissection, ground into around 16 mg aliquots, and extracted using Qiagen Allprep kits.

This receptor was taken from a person aged 25-79 years with non-small cell lung cancer. Sample: tumor tissue, taken at baseline.

The nucleotide sequence reads TGTGCCAACGCACTAGCGGGAGGCGATACGCAGTATTTT. Translated, this is CANALAGGDTQYF. The rearrangement combines TRBV10-3 with TRBJ2-3; TRBD2 agrees with 12 junctional bases. Unmatched junction bases come to 5, with V trimmed by 10 bases and J by 6 bases. Taken from cysteine to phenylalanine, the CDR3 has 13 residues. Just CDR3 DNA is preserved here, 39 bases in frame from base 1. Sequences ENHRY (CDR1) and SYGVKD (CDR2) are obtained from the germline V gene.